This T cell receptor beta chain was found in a study of T-cell reconstitution after alpha-beta-depleted transplantation in children. Germline V gene sequence: CDR1 PRHDT, CDR2 FYEKMQ (reference sequence). The CDR3 is made up of 16 amino acids. Unmatched junction bases numbered 12, after V lost 3 bases and J lost 8 bases. TCRbeta library construction was performed incorporating unique molecular identifiers. Via MiXCR, TCRdb re-called the PCR reads, giving one row per CDR3 protein. Found here are 200,000 to 300,000 distinct CDR3 sequences, roughly 23% of them singletons; the top ten hold 2% to 3%. The chain is built from TRBV13 and TRBJ2-3; TRBD2 matches at 9 bases. This receptor was taken from a girl aged 2 to 9 with Fanconi anemia, due to receive a stem cell transplant. The input for sequencing was PBMCs, taken before TCRalphabeta/CD19-depleted stem cell transplant. CDR3 DNA: TGTGCCAGCAGCTTCAATGGCGGGGGGGCCGTTGGTACGCAGTATTTT. It encodes CASSFNGGGAVGTQYF.